This note documents a single T cell receptor (beta chain) sequence. As yet, its antigen is unknown. A multiplex PCR was run with 60 Vbeta primers and 13 Jbeta primers. Using immunoSEQ multiplex PCR, the repertoire was profiled, and TCRdb retains in-frame clones only, with some absent. This repertoire shows 120,000 to 150,000 clones, around 90% found once; its top ten account for 0.4% to 0.55%. This sample is drawn from a study of cytomegalovirus exposure and HLA in healthy donors. Findings and limits, study-wide: The authors considered a cluster of highly shared sequence variants likely to be a sequencing artifact. While the bulk of TCR sequences proved rare, some public TCRs turned up in many donors. A link between a missense DCLRE1C variant and TCR beta V- and J-gene trimming emerged from a later analysis. It emerged from a later analysis that several of the most significant clusters appeared to be linked to common viral pathogens.

This receptor was identified in a woman aged 40 to 50 in good health and CMV-seronegative. Sequencing was performed on PBMCs.

In DNA, the CDR3 is TGCGCCAGCAGTGAGGACAGGGGGAACACTGAAGCTTTCTTT. This sequence encodes CASSEDRGNTEAFF. The rearrangement joins TRBV10-1 to TRBJ1-1; 8 nucleotides agree with TRBD1. Losses at the gene ends were 2 bases for V and 1 base for J; bases not matched to a gene: 0. The CDR3 is 14 amino acids. Germline V CDR1 and CDR2: WNHNN, SYGVQD (reference sequence).